The 12 T cell receptor beta chains listed next were all sequenced from one sample in a study of blood T cell repertoires in COVID-19. Profiling relied on immunoSEQ multiplex PCR, and the TCRdb table lists in-frame clones only, not all of them. The sample lists about 43,000 clones, more than 80% occurring once. Source material: peripheral blood. These receptor sequences come from a man in his 60s with active COVID-19.

V usage is TRBV19 and J usage is TRBJ1-1; 8 bases are shared with TRBD1. The length of the CDR3 is 14 residues. CDR1 and CDR2 (germline): LNHDA, SQIVND (reference sequence). V shed 4 bases, J shed 2 bases, and the junction held 3 bases outside the gene matches. The CDR3 DNA reads TGTGCCAGTAGTAAGGGACAGGCTAACACTGAAGCTTTCTTT. The encoded protein is CASSKGQANTEAFF.

The genes are TRBV18 and TRBJ2-6; D is ambiguous. Germline CDR1 KGHSH, CDR2 LQKENI. V lost 3 bases and J lost 4, with 4 bases in between. This CDR3 region has 13 residues. The CDR3 DNA is TGTGCCAGCTCACCCCGGGGGGCCAACGTCCTGACTTTC. It yields the protein CASSPRGANVLTF.

The rearrangement joins TRBV7-2 to TRBJ2-3, with D possibly TRBD2 on 6 matching bases. The CDR3 runs to 15 residues. Germline CDR1 reads SGHTA; CDR2 reads FQGNSA. V shed 5 bases and J shed 4 bases, with 16 bases lying between them. CDR3 residues: CASSPGGGDSDTQYF. CDR3 nucleotide sequence: TGTGCCAGCAGCCCCGGGGGTGGGGACTCAGATACGCAGTATTTT.

The rearrangement uses TRBV5-6 and TRBJ2-7; 8 bases match TRBD1. CDR3 size: 13 residues. Trimming removed 3 bases from V and 12 bases from J; junction bases left unmatched: 11. Germline CDR1 SGHDT, CDR2 YYEEEE. In nucleotides, the CDR3 is TGTGCCAGCAGCTGGGGTGACAGGGGAATAGGGTACTTC. It specifies CASSWGDRGIGYF.

The genes are TRBV28 and TRBJ2-1; 8 bases are a match to TRBD2. Germline V gene data show CDR1 as MDHEN and CDR2 as SYDVKM. This CDR3 region has 14 residues. With V trimmed by 5 bases and J by 6 bases, 6 bases remained unmatched. CDR3 loop: CASSPSGWVNEQFF. In DNA, the CDR3 is TGTGCCAGCAGTCCTAGCGGGTGGGTCAATGAGCAGTTCTTC.

This chain joins TRBV5-1 and TRBJ2-3, with D possibly being TRBD2 (6 bases). V was trimmed by 0 bases and J by 4 bases, leaving 18 bases between them. Germline V lookup: CDR1 SGHRS, CDR2 YFSETQ. The CDR3 runs to 17 residues. CDR3 sequence (DNA): TGCGCCAGCAGCTTGGGAAGGGACTCAGGAGGGGCAGATACGCAGTATTTT. Protein product: CASSLGRDSGGADTQYF.

The chain links TRBV6-5 to TRBJ2-4; no definite D call. V was pared by 8 bases and J by 8 bases, with 10 bases between. The CDR3 covers 11 residues. Germline V gene data show CDR1 as MNHEY and CDR2 as SVGAGI. CDR3 nucleotides: TGTGCCAGCGGCGGAAAATACATTCAGTACTTC. As protein: CASGGKYIQYF.

The J gene is TRBJ2-7, the V gene TRBV5-1, with TRBD1 as a possible D gene (7 bases). The CDR3 is 16 amino acids. Per the germline V gene, CDR1 is SGHRS and CDR2 is YFSETQ. With 1 base removed from V and 1 base from J, the gap between germline ends came to 15 bases. The CDR3 DNA reads as TGCGCCAGCAGCTTGTTTGCCAGGGGGGAGTCCTACGAGCAGTACTTC. This sequence encodes CASSLFARGESYEQYF.

The chain's CDR3 is CASTTQTGVGEQYF. In DNA form, the CDR3 reads TGTGCCAGTACCACCCAGACGGGGGTAGGGGAGCAGTACTTC. The chain recombines TRBV19 with TRBJ2-7, with D possibly TRBD2 on 6 matching bases. With 7 bases removed from V and 7 bases from J, the gap between germline ends came to 20 bases. The CDR3 is 14 amino acids. CDR1 is LNHDA and CDR2 is SQIVND in the germline V gene (reference sequence).

This chain links TRBV4-1 with TRBJ2-1; TRBD2 matches 10 bases. With V trimmed by 1 base and J by 3 bases, 3 bases remained unmatched. Germline CDR1 MGHRA, CDR2 YSYEKL. CDR3 length: 16 residues. DNA of the CDR3: TGCGCCAGCAGCCAAGCCCTAGCGGGAGTCTACAATGAGCAGTTCTTC. Its protein product is CASSQALAGVYNEQFF.

This clone was counted between two and nine times. The rearrangement uses TRBV7-9 and TRBJ2-7; 8 nucleotides agree with TRBD1. This CDR3 comprises 17 residues. J was trimmed by 1 base and V by 1 base; bases with no gene match: 9. Germline V gene data show CDR1 as SEHNR and CDR2 as FQNEAQ (reference sequence). The CDR3 DNA reads TGTGCCAGCAGCTTAGTATCTCTCGACAGGGGATCCTACGAGCAGTACTTC. The encoded protein is CASSLVSLDRGSYEQYF.

V is TRBV18 and J is TRBJ2-7, with D possibly being TRBD2 (7 bases). The CDR3 has 14 residues. V lost 3 bases, J lost 2 bases, and 11 bases lay in between. Germline values: CDR1 KGHSH, CDR2 LQKENI. DNA for the CDR3: TGTGCCAGCTCACCTCAGGGGAGGGCCTACGAGCAGTACTTC. Translated: CASSPQGRAYEQYF.